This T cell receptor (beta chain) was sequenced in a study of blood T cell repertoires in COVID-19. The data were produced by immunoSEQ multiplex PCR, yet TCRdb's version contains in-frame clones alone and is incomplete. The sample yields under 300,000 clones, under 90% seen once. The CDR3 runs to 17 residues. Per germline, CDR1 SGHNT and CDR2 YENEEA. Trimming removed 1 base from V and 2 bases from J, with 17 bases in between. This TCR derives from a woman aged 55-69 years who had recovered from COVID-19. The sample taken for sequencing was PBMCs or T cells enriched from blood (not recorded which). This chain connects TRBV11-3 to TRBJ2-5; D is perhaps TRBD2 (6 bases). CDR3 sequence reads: CASSLVGGGSGQETQYF. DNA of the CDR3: TGTGCCAGCAGCTTAGTTGGGGGAGGCTCAGGACAAGAGACCCAGTACTTC.